This TCR beta chain appears in the sequencing data of a study of B cell selection in AIRE deficiency. Study-wide results and limits: Only 9.3% of over 3,000 shared Treg sequences were patient-specific; roughly 30% healthy-specific. Patient Tconv and Treg cells showed healthy-like TCRBV usage, CDR3 length, diversity. Shorter CDR3s marked shared Treg sequences, biased toward few non-templated insertions.

Conventional CD4 T cells were sorted as CD4+CD127+ cells. Of note for this clone: Its antigen is not known.

This CDR3 contains 13 residues. V was shortened by 7 bases and J by 5 bases, with 14 bases between the two germline ends. Germline V gene data show CDR1 as MNHNS and CDR2 as SASEGT. The repertoire was sequenced with immunoSEQ multiplex PCR; TCRdb's copy has only in-frame clones and lacks some. The data hold about 24,000 clones, with less than 97% observed a single time. The chain uses TRBV6-1 and TRBJ2-5; no firm D call. The sequence was obtained from a human donor in good health. Sequenced input: CD4+CD127+ conventional T cells sorted from PBMCs. The CDR3 sequence is CASTGPGGETQYF. The CDR3 bases are TGTGCCAGCACCGGACCGGGTGGGGAGACCCAGTACTTC.